This entry is about one T cell receptor beta chain. The antigen remains undetermined. These data belong to a study of PD-1 blockade in classical Hodgkin lymphoma. The study's findings and limits: It was among complete responders that baseline diversity resembled that of newly diagnosed patients. According to reports, newly diagnosed patients had lower baseline TCR diversity than healthy donors, and relapsed/refractory patients had lower baseline TCR diversity still.

Profiled with immunoSEQ multiplex PCR; TCRdb holds only in-frame clones, not every one. The sample has about 27,000 clones, about 91% seen once. This CDR3 contains 16 residues. CDR1 and CDR2 (germline): LGHNT, FRNRAP. J was trimmed by 7 bases and V by 5 bases; bases with no gene match: 7. Every patient relapsed after autologous stem cell transplantation, and brentuximab vedotin exposure varied. Isolation of CD8+ T cells from thawed PBMCs used magnetic negative selection. The chain recombines TRBV12-5 with TRBJ2-1, with TRBD2 identical over 14 bases. Sequenced here: CD8+ T cells from blood, sampled at baseline. This TCR derives from a human donor with classical Hodgkin lymphoma. This CDR3 reads CASGPTSGRAFNEQFF. Here the CDR3 DNA reads TGTGCTAGTGGTCCGACTAGCGGGAGGGCCTTTAATGAGCAGTTCTTC.